The T cell receptor (beta chain) described here comes from a study of blood T cell repertoires in COVID-19. Overall study: Some COVID-19 samples were acute and others convalescent; all came from the United States, Italy and Spain. T cells, B-cell-depleted T cells, or PBMCs provided the cDNA or gDNA that served as material.

Profiling relied on immunoSEQ multiplex PCR, and the TCRdb table lists in-frame clones only, not all of them. The sample shows about 320,000 clones, about 90% of them seen only once. The germline V gene has CDR1 DFQATT and CDR2 SNEGSKA (reference sequence). The CDR3 has 16 residues. Worth noting for this clone: A read error may account for a junction end that differs from germline.

Sample: peripheral blood. The V and J genes are TRBV20-1 and TRBJ1-1, with unresolved D. This TCR derives from a woman in her twenties or thirties with COVID-19, enrolled during active disease. The CDR3 reads CSASPGTVTQNTEAFF. DNA for the CDR3: TGCAGCGCTAGTCCAGGAACCGTGACACAGAACACTGAAGCTTTCTTT.